The clone carrying this TCR beta chain occurred a few times. Its antigen is unidentified. These data originate in a study of cytomegalovirus exposure and HLA in healthy donors. Regarding the study as a whole: With later analysis, a missense DCLRE1C variant became linked to TCR beta V- and J-gene trimming. In vitro testing confirmed three CMV-associated chains as specific for CMV antigens.

In the PCR, 60 Vbeta and 13 Jbeta primers were used. Sequencing was performed with immunoSEQ multiplex PCR; in TCRdb, only in-frame clones are kept and a portion is missing. The data show around 150,000 clones, approximately 10% seen once. V lost 6 bases to trimming and J lost 5 bases, with 19 bases between them. The CDR3 extends over 15 amino acids. Germline CDR1 is SGHTA and CDR2 is FQGTGA. This chain uses TRBV7-3 with TRBJ2-5; tentatively, D is TRBD2 (7 bases). Sequenced material: PBMCs. The source is a woman aged 40 to 49 in good health and CMV-seropositive. The CDR3: CASSSTGGPRETQYF. CDR3 in DNA: TGTGCCAGCAGTTCTACCGGGGGGCCTCGGGAGACCCAGTACTTC.